Below, 2 T cell receptor beta chains from the same sample are listed, as sequenced in a study of tumor and adjacent non-tumor tissue in lung cancer. No cell sorting was done before RNA was extracted from the tissue. More than 3 cm separated this lung sample from the edge of the tumor. Three rounds of nested PCR, following a modified ARM-PCR protocol, produced the TCRbeta library. TCRdb re-called the multiplex PCR reads with MiXCR, one entry per CDR3 protein. Among about 67,000 distinct CDR3 sequences, roughly three quarters were seen once, and the ten largest hold more than 40%. Input material: distant non-tumor lung tissue. Every receptor here comes from a man aged 55 to 70 with non-small cell lung cancer.

V is TRBV29-1 and J is TRBJ2-2; D perhaps matches TRBD2 (5 bases). CDR3 length: 13 residues. Trimming cost V 7 bases and J 6 bases, with 15 bases left between them. Germline-derived CDR1 and CDR2 are SQVTM and ANQGSEA. The CDR3 region has the DNA TGCAGCGCTGGGTCCACAGCGGCCGGGGAGCTGTTTTTT. Translated: CSAGSTAAGELFF.

For this clonotype: A read error may produce the germline difference seen at one junction end. The chain joins TRBV10-3 to TRBJ2-7; tentative D call: TRBD2 (5 bases). The CDR3 is 12 amino acids. Germline CDR1 reads ENHRY; CDR2 reads SYGVKD. CDR3 in DNA: TGTGCCATCAGCCCGGGGTCCTGCGAGCAGTACTTC. Its protein product is CAISPGSCEQYF.